This T cell receptor (beta chain) comes out of a study of Ad26.COV2.S vaccination and SARS-CoV-2 variants. Across the study: Intramuscular Ad26.COV2.S doses were given once or twice, 56 days apart. Study conclusions and caveats: From the TCR breadth and depth analyses, total T cell responses may have been underestimated.

Libraries were prepared by immunoSEQ multiplex PCR; TCRdb keeps only in-frame clonotypes and omits some of them. Here the sample spans 440,000 or so clones, roughly nine tenths being singletons. CDR1 is MNHEY, CDR2 SVGEGT, per germline. The CDR3 totals 14 residues. V was shortened by 2 bases and J by 3 bases, with 11 bases between the two germline ends. Regarding this clone: Its antigen is not identified.

The treatment is: about 20 received Ad26.COV2.S at low or high dose, single or two shots; several received placebo; per-sample allocation not given. Sampling occurred on day 63 after the first vaccine or placebo injection. The sequencing used peripheral blood, collected in a trial of Ad26.COV2.S vaccine versus placebo. This receptor was identified in a person aged 18 to 65 who received the Ad26.COV2.S COVID-19 vaccine or a placebo. The chain recombines TRBV6-2 or TRBV6-3 with TRBJ2-7; D gene unclear. CDR3 loop: CASSYAEPFYEQYF. The DNA for the CDR3 is TGTGCCAGCAGTTACGCTGAACCTTTCTACGAGCAGTACTTC.